This T cell receptor beta chain was identified in a study of T-cell reconstitution after alpha-beta-depleted transplantation in children. Findings of the study overall: By one year post-transplant, T-cell counts and diversity largely arose from T cells that were newly produced. Reportedly, roughly two months post-transplant, alpha-beta T cells arose from several hundred expanded graft clones. Some patients owed their high day-60 TCRbeta diversity to surviving recipient T cells and thymic progenitors.

A note on this clonotype: Its antigen is still unknown.

Germline CDR1 reads SGHRS; CDR2 reads YFSETQ. The CDR3 covers 20 residues. J was trimmed by 4 bases and V by 2 bases; bases with no gene match: 21. During its preparation, the TCRbeta library received unique molecular identifiers. TCRdb processed the PCR reads anew with MiXCR; each CDR3 protein has one entry. The sample has hundreds of thousands of distinct CDR3 sequences, roughly 15% seen once. This chain links TRBV5-1 with TRBJ1-1, with 9 bases fitting TRBD1. This TCR was recovered from a male patient younger than 18 who had a stem cell transplant for acute lymphoblastic leukemia, so the T cells may come from the graft donor. Source: PBMCs, mostly from graft donor cells, taken 360 days after TCRalphabeta/CD19-depleted stem cell transplant. The CDR3 DNA reads TGCGCCAGCAGCTTCCGGGACAGGGACTTTAAGGGGATAGTGGGCACTGAAGCTTTCTTT. It encodes CASSFRDRDFKGIVGTEAFF.